This note documents a single TCR beta chain sequence. There is no known antigen for this receptor. Within one base of it there is no much larger clone, and no base qualities were kept. The sample belongs to a study of OX40 agonist ivuxolimab in advanced cancers. At the level of the whole study: Ivuxolimab was a fully human IgG2 agonistic monoclonal antibody targeting the costimulatory receptor OX40 (CD134). Intravenous ivuxolimab was administered to patients every 2 weeks at six dose levels: 0.01, 0.1, 0.3, 1.5, 3 and 10 mg/kg. Of the approximately 50 patients in dose escalation, around 19 had hepatocellular carcinoma, around 15 had melanoma, 9 had renal cell carcinoma and 9 had head and neck cancer. In the dose-escalation cohort, 65% to 90% of patients were male, and the mean age was approximately 60 years, with a range of 23 to 79. Patients were allowed to have had prior anti-PD-1, anti-PD-L1 or anti-CTLA-4 therapy, and more than 30% of the dose-escalation patients had previously received checkpoint inhibitors. Three dose-escalation patients achieved partial responses, one with hepatocellular carcinoma and two with cutaneous melanoma. Peripheral TCRbeta sequencing was intended to test whether TCR sequence diversity was altered and clonal T-cell expansion was caused by ivuxolimab. The monotherapy dose-escalation portion (N ≈ 50 patients) of the phase I ivuxolimab trial is reported in the paper.

V drops 8 bases and J drops 4 bases, leaving 17 bases in between. Looking up the germline V gene yields CDR1 SGHTA and CDR2 FQGTGA. From the cysteine up to the phenylalanine, the CDR3 has a length of 14 residues. Only the CDR3 DNA is retained, 42 bases long and in frame from the first base. The trial excluded patients who had a history of autoimmune disease or who were on systemic immunosuppression. Peripheral blood for TCR sequencing was collected from all dose cohorts at baseline, on cycle 4 day 1, and on cycle 7 day 1. The samples were drawn from a first-in-human, open-label, multicenter phase I dose-escalation trial of ivuxolimab. Adults with locally advanced or metastatic melanoma, renal cell carcinoma, hepatocellular carcinoma or head and neck squamous cell carcinoma were enrolled in the trial. Before TCR sequencing, CD4+ T cells and CD8+ T cells were sorted from peripheral blood as separate populations.

For sequencing of the TCRbeta CDR3 region, genomic DNA was extracted from the sorted cells. TCRbeta CDR3 regions were sequenced using the immunoSEQ Assay. Entries here come from immuneACCESS through TCRdb and include only in-frame sequences with V and J called. Some clones fail to appear in such tables; in the studies checked, an unresolved V gene covers under half of the shortfall, and the cause of the remainder is unknown. The sample table shows about 20,000 clones, and roughly 70% are seen once. The leading ten clones occupy about a fifth of the sample. Study-level results and caveats: Low levels of normalized T-cell clonal expansion were also seen in some patients who did not respond. In the 0.1-3.0 mg/kg groups, partial responders were among the patients with the lowest normalized peripheral clonal expansion, particularly in CD8+ T cells. The antigen specificity of the clonally expanded peripheral T cells was not determined. After ivuxolimab, expanded clones were on average more numerous among CD8+ T cells than among CD4+ T cells. Clonal expansion of both CD4+ and CD8+ blood T cells was observed from baseline to week 6 at doses 0.1 to 3.0 mg/kg.

This sequence uses TRBV7-3 and TRBJ1-1; the D gene identity is not certain. This receptor was obtained from an adult with an advanced solid tumor such as melanoma, head and neck, liver or kidney cancer. The sequencing used CD4+ or CD8+ T cells sorted from blood, collected in a trial of the OX40 agonist ivuxolimab. The bases read TGTGCCAGCGAACACGCGGGCCCTTCCACTGAAGCTTTCTTT. Its coded protein is CASEHAGPSTEAFF.